Listed below are T cell receptor beta chains from one sample, sequenced in a study of T cell responses to AZD1222 COVID-19 vaccine. Using immunoSEQ multiplex PCR, the repertoire was profiled, and TCRdb retains in-frame clones only, with some absent. This sample yields around 110,000 clones, of which around 90% are seen a single time; roughly a fifth belongs to the top ten. Material: peripheral blood, obtained on day 0 of AZD1222 vaccination. These receptors all stem from an adult in good health. CDR3s include the opening cysteine and the closing phenylalanine or tryptophan. A D gene is named only where the DNA matches it firmly. Some rows have no size entry. The others give once, few or many, or a class for an expanded clone.

D gene	V gene	clone size	J gene	CDR3 protein	CDR3 DNA
-	TRBV5-5	-	TRBJ2-1	CASSLITGQMDEQFF	TGTGCCAGCAGCTTGATTACGGGACAAATGGATGAGCAGTTCTTC
TRBD1	TRBV6-1	-	TRBJ2-3	CASSEGTGGTDTQYF	TGTGCCAGCAGTGAAGGAACAGGGGGCACAGATACGCAGTATTTT
-	TRBV9	-	TRBJ1-1	CASSVEDTMNTEAFF	TGTGCCAGCAGCGTAGAGGACACCATGAACACTGAAGCTTTCTTT
-	TRBV7-7	-	TRBJ2-5	CASSLGLDQETQYF	TGTGCCAGCAGCTTAGGGCTAGACCAAGAGACCCAGTACTTC
-	TRBV7-2	-	TRBJ1-2	CASSPQVGLYGYTF	TGTGCCAGCAGCCCGCAAGTCGGCCTCTATGGCTACACCTTC
-	TRBV6-6	-	TRBJ2-1	CASSYGLGEQFF	TGTGCCAGCAGTTACGGGCTCGGTGAGCAGTTCTTC
-	TRBV7-9	-	TRBJ2-5	CASSFGPRETQYF	TGTGCCAGCAGCTTTGGGCCAAGGGAGACCCAGTACTTC
TRBD2	TRBV4-1	-	TRBJ2-7	CASSQDPGGRGSEQYF	TGCGCCAGCAGCCAAGATCCGGGGGGGAGGGGCAGCGAGCAGTACTTC
-	TRBV10-3	-	TRBJ1-2	CAISERSTAVGHKLQTNYGYTF	TGTGCCATCAGTGAACGATCGACGGCCGTAGGACACAAGCTACAAACAAACTATGGCTACACCTTC
TRBD1	TRBV6-8	-	TRBJ2-7	CASRVGTVSYEQYF	TGTGCCAGCAGGGTCGGGACAGTCTCCTACGAGCAGTACTTC
-	TRBV18	many	TRBJ2-2	CASSPLPAGELFF	TGTGCCAGCTCTCCTTTACCAGCGGGGGAGCTGTTTTTT
-	TRBV29-1	-	TRBJ2-1	CSVDRSGSYNEQFF	TGCAGCGTTGACAGGTCAGGGTCCTACAATGAGCAGTTCTTC
TRBD1	TRBV5-1	-	TRBJ1-2	CATGRDRASGYTF	TGCGCCACCGGGCGGGACAGGGCAAGTGGCTACACCTTC
-	TRBV29-1	-	TRBJ1-4	CSVQERATNEKLFF	TGCAGCGTTCAAGAGAGAGCAACTAATGAAAAACTGTTTTTT
-	TRBV20-1	-	TRBJ1-2	CSARGGYGYTF	TGCAGTGCTAGGGGGGGCTATGGCTACACCTTC
-	TRBV6-4	-	TRBJ2-5	CASRAWRETQYF	TGTGCCAGCAGGGCATGGAGAGAGACCCAGTACTTC
TRBD1	TRBV5-4	once	TRBJ2-7	CASSGRTGETYEQYF	TGTGCCAGCAGCGGGAGGACAGGGGAGACCTACGAGCAGTACTTC
-	TRBV7-2	-	TRBJ1-4	CASSYKLGHFATNEKLFF	TGTGCCAGCAGTTACAAGCTCGGACACTTTGCAACTAATGAAAAACTGTTTTTT
TRBD2	TRBV7-6	-	TRBJ2-2	CASSTSGGAGTGELFF	TGTGCCAGCAGCACCAGCGGGGGGGCAGGCACCGGGGAGCTGTTTTTT
TRBD1	TRBV15	-	TRBJ2-5	CATSRDSPTGEETQYF	TGTGCCACCAGCAGAGATTCCCCGACAGGGGAAGAGACCCAGTACTTC
-	TRBV6-1	-	TRBJ1-3	CASSEYGRGPISGNTIYF	TGTGCCAGCAGTGAATACGGGCGGGGACCCATCTCTGGAAACACCATATATTTT
TRBD1	TRBV5-1	-	TRBJ1-6	CASSFGTGGSVSPLHF	TGCGCCAGCAGCTTCGGGACAGGGGGGTCTGTCTCACCCCTCCACTTT
TRBD2	TRBV6-2/TRBV6-3	once	TRBJ2-3	CASSPGLAGPSTDTQYF	TGTGCCAGCAGTCCGGGACTAGCGGGACCTAGCACAGATACGCAGTATTTT
-	TRBV5-6	-	TRBJ1-1	CASSLGLEEAFF	TGTGCCAGCAGCTTGGGGTTGGAGGAAGCTTTCTTT
-	TRBV7-2	-	TRBJ1-4	CASSLGIINEKLFF	TGTGCCAGCAGCTTAGGGATAATTAATGAAAAACTGTTTTTT
TRBD1	TRBV19	-	TRBJ1-1	CASSIGAGTGEAFF	TGTGCCAGTAGTATTGGAGCCGGGACAGGGGAAGCTTTCTTT
TRBD1	TRBV19	-	TRBJ2-6	CASSLGTGPSGANVLTF	TGTGCCAGTTCTCTTGGGACAGGTCCCTCTGGGGCCAACGTCCTGACTTTC
-	TRBV2	-	TRBJ2-2	CATSPGRSNTGELFF	TGTGCCACCAGTCCGGGACGCTCGAACACCGGGGAGCTGTTTTTT
-	TRBV5-1	-	TRBJ1-4	CASSLAAGEKLFF	TGCGCCAGCAGCTTGGCCGCGGGTGAAAAACTGTTTTTT
-	TRBV10-3	once	TRBJ1-3	CATAGNTIYF	TGTGCCACCGCTGGAAACACCATATATTTT
TRBD2	TRBV7-2	-	TRBJ2-2	CASSLNRAGGTGELFF	TGTGCCAGCAGCTTAAATCGAGCGGGGGGGACCGGGGAGCTGTTTTTT
-	TRBV5-6	-	TRBJ1-1	CASSLRAFMNTEAFF	TGTGCCAGCAGCTTGAGAGCGTTTATGAACACTGAAGCTTTCTTT
TRBD1	TRBV7-9	-	TRBJ1-6	CASSSTGQGYSPLHF	TGTGCCAGCAGCTCTACGGGACAGGGGTATTCACCCCTCCACTTT
-	TRBV18	-	TRBJ2-5	CASSPGETQYF	TGTGCCAGCTCACCAGGAGAGACCCAGTACTTC
-	TRBV5-1	-	TRBJ2-3	CASSLEARTPTDTQYF	TGCGCCAGCAGCTTGGAGGCTAGGACCCCCACAGATACGCAGTATTTT
-	TRBV4-3	-	TRBJ1-2	CASSQGRGASYYGYTF	TGCGCCAGCAGCCAAGGGCGTGGGGCTTCATACTATGGCTACACCTTC
-	TRBV11-2	-	TRBJ1-2	CASSETGGAGYGYTF	TGTGCCAGCAGCGAGACTGGGGGGGCGGGCTATGGCTACACCTTC
-	TRBV5-1	once	TRBJ1-3	CASSLEGHGVGNTIYF	TGCGCCAGCAGCTTGGAGGGTCATGGGGTAGGCAACACCATATATTTT
-	TRBV5-5	-	TRBJ1-1	CASSLGRRVGFTGDTEAFF	TGTGCCAGCAGCCTGGGACGGAGGGTTGGTTTTACGGGCGACACTGAAGCTTTCTTT
-	TRBV5-8	-	TRBJ2-7	CASSLMSVLYEQYF	TGTGCCAGCAGCTTGATGTCCGTTCTCTACGAGCAGTACTTC
-	TRBV10-2	-	TRBJ1-4	CASSESGFSNEKLFF	TGCGCCAGCAGTGAGTCCGGGTTCTCTAATGAAAAACTGTTTTTT
-	TRBV5-1	once	TRBJ1-2	CASSWEGTYGYTF	TGCGCCAGCAGCTGGGAGGGAACCTATGGCTACACCTTC
-	TRBV7-8	-	TRBJ1-5	CASSLVTGFVNQPQHF	TGTGCCAGCAGCTTAGTTACAGGATTCGTCAATCAGCCCCAGCATTTT
TRBD1	TRBV18	few	TRBJ1-1	CASSPPPTPGQGRAFF	TGTGCCAGCTCACCACCGCCAACCCCGGGACAGGGTCGAGCTTTCTTT
-	TRBV15	-	TRBJ2-3	CATSSPGPQRNTQYF	TGTGCCACCAGCAGTCCGGGACCGCAACGAAATACGCAGTATTTT
-	TRBV27	once	TRBJ1-3	CASSLRGRGSGNTIYF	TGTGCCAGCAGTTTAAGGGGCCGGGGGTCTGGAAACACCATATATTTT
-	TRBV4-2	many	TRBJ1-2	CASSQDLEGVNGYTF	TGTGCCAGCAGCCAAGATCTGGAGGGAGTAAATGGCTACACCTTC
-	TRBV19	-	TRBJ1-5	CASTVEGLSNQPQHF	TGTGCCAGTACCGTCGAAGGCCTTAGCAATCAGCCCCAGCATTTT
-	TRBV5-1	-	TRBJ1-1	CASSYGSGKAFF	TGCGCCAGCAGCTACGGGTCCGGTAAAGCTTTCTTT
-	TRBV19	once	TRBJ1-5	CASSIPTGRSNQPQHF	TGTGCCAGTAGTATCCCCACAGGGAGGAGCAATCAGCCCCAGCATTTT
-	TRBV30	once	TRBJ2-2	CAWSLIYTGELFF	TGTGCCTGGAGTCTAATTTACACCGGGGAGCTGTTTTTT
-	TRBV5-1	-	TRBJ1-1	CASSLNYNRLSSGQSDEAFF	TGCGCCAGCAGCTTGAACTATAATCGCTTAAGCTCAGGACAGAGCGATGAAGCTTTCTTT
-	TRBV5-1	-	TRBJ2-1	CASSFEGTLYNEQFF	TGCGCCAGCAGCTTTGAGGGGACCTTATACAATGAGCAGTTCTTC
-	TRBV5-4	-	TRBJ2-3	CASSLAGLGTDTQYF	TGTGCCAGCAGCTTGGCGGGGCTTGGCACAGATACGCAGTATTTT